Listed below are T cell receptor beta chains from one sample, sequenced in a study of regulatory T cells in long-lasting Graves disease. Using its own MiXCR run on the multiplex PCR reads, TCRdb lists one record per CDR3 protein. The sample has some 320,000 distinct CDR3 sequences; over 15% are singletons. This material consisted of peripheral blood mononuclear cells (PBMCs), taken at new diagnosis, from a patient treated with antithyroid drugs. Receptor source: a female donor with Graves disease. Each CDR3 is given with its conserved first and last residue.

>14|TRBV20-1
CSASAGGVDYEQYF
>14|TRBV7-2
CASSLNVGNQPQHF
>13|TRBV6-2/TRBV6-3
CATSGRSSYEQYF
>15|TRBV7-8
CASSSTVLTQETQYF
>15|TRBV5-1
CASSIGSGGTDTQYF
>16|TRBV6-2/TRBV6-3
CASSRLLAGVRNEQFF
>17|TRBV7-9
CASSLAKTGTDTGELFF
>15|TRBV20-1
CSASRTSHSNQPQHF
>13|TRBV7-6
CASSAPGQETQYF
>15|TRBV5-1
CASSLAGRGEKTQYF
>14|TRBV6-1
CASPLGLAVDEQYF
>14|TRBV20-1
CSARDPSGKNIQYF
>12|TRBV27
CASSPISGEQYF
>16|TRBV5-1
CASSLAIAGASHEQFF
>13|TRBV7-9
CASSSRQGMAQYF
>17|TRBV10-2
CASSDYGTSGPRETQYF
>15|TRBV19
CASSAGWEWREKLFF
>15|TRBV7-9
CASSAAGTANYGYTF
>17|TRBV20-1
CSARDPSGHRGATGYTF
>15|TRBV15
CATSETGTAFVPLHF
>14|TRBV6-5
CASSSWAGNTEAFF
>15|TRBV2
CASSEVASNTGELFF
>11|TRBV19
CASTSADTQYF
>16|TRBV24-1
CATRGPGQAGANEAFF
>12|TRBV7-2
CASSPILIEQFF
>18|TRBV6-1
CASSGLGTTSGGSYEQYF
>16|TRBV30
CAWRQGLAGVRETQYF
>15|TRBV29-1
CSVAGKELYTGELFF
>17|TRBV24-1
CATSDPLAGGLEDEQFF
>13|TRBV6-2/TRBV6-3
CASKHRGDLSQHF
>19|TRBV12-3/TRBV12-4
CASSLARRGLAANTGELFF
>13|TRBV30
CAWSRQGGTQVFF
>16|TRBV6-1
CATTPTGTLRNTEAFF
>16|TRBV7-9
CAIPHGGEAYTDTQYF
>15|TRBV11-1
CASSFSDRGVNEQFF
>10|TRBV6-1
CASSAGGYTF
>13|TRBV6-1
CASGVTGISPLHF
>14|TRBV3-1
CASSQATSAEWSYF
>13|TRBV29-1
CSVGPGPEDTQYF
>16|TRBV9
CASSVGSRGVEDTQYF
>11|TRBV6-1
CASSTRLGQFF
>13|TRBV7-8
CASSLSDNYGYTF
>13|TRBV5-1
CASSLAGVSRRYF
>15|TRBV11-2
CASSLWTGGSYGYTF
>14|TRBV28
CASKLAGVSGELFF
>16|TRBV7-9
CASSSGGSRSTDTQYF
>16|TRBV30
CAWSGGSGTASDTQYF
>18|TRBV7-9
CASSLAGTGGRPTDTQYF
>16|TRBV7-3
CASSPESRSSYNEQFF
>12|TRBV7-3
CASSSVGDTQYF
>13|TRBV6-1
CASSVRGDTEAFF
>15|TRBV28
CASTYLSRGNTEAFF
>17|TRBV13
CASRTTDALINTGELFF
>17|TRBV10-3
CAISEGTSPPGANVLTF